Presented here are 18 T cell receptor beta chains from one specimen sequenced in a study of shared clonotypes between healthy human individuals. Measured with immunoSEQ multiplex PCR; TCRdb has only the in-frame clones, and not every one. This sample has about 1.1 million clones, with roughly 80% found just once. Sequencing was done on a sample of memory CD4+ T cells from PBMCs. Specified subset: CD45RA-negative fraction. Receptors originate from a man aged 18-30 years in good health. Some clones in this sample may be carry-over from other donors' samples.

This clone is a singleton in its sample. This rearrangement joins TRBV7-9 to TRBJ2-3, with TRBD2 matching 11 bases. The CDR3 is 16 residues long. The germline CDR1 and CDR2 sequences are SEHNR and FQNEAQ (reference sequence). Unmatched junction bases numbered 5, after V lost 3 bases and J lost 3 bases. The CDR3 sequence is CASSFRGTSGTDTQYF. For the CDR3, the DNA is TGTGCCAGCAGCTTCCGAGGGACTAGCGGTACAGATACGCAGTATTTT.

J is TRBJ2-5 and V is TRBV25-1; D unclear. Trimming shortened V by 0 bases and J by 2 bases, and 10 bases separated the two germline ends. The CDR3 length is 15 residues. Germline V gene data show CDR1 as MGHDK and CDR2 as SYGVNS. Here the CDR3 DNA reads TGTGCCAGCAGTGAATACAGAGGCGATCAAGAGACCCAGTACTTC. Its protein is CASSEYRGDQETQYF. The full variable domain, in which reference TRBV25-1 and TRBJ2-5 provide the parts outside the CDR3, is EADIYQTPRYLVIGTGKKITLECSQTMGHDKMYWYQQDPGMELHLIHYSYGVNSTEKGDLSSESTVSRIRTEHFPLTLESARPSHTSQYLCASSEYRGDQETQYFGPGTRLLVL.

This chain joins TRBV2 and TRBJ2-5; D may correspond to TRBD1 or TRBD2 (5 bases each). V was pared by 6 bases and J by 5 bases, with 19 bases between. The V gene's germline CDR1 is SNHLY and CDR2 FYNNEI. The CDR3 loop spans 15 amino acids. The CDR3, as DNA: TGTGCCAGCAGCGCTAACGGGGCGGCGCAGGAGACCCAGTACTTC. This translates into CASSANGAAQETQYF.

The chain joins TRBV19 to TRBJ2-7; TRBD2 aligns across 9 bases. The germline gives CDR1 LNHDA, CDR2 SQIVND (reference sequence). The CDR3 consists of 15 residues. J gave up 0 bases and V 3 bases, and 3 bases lay outside the gene matches. In DNA form, the CDR3 reads TGTGCCAGTAGTATTAGCGGGGGAGGCTCCTACGAGCAGTACTTC. Translating it yields CASSISGGGSYEQYF.

This chain connects TRBV6-6 to TRBJ2-6; D remains unclear. The CDR3 length is 13 residues. V was clipped by 7 bases and J by 1 base, with 5 bases between them. CDR1 MNHNY and CDR2 SVGAGI come from the germline V gene (reference sequence). The CDR3: CASKESGANVLTF. DNA for the CDR3: TGTGCCAGCAAGGAGTCTGGGGCCAACGTCCTGACTTTC.

Only a few counts were recorded for this clone. CDR3 nucleotides: TGCGCCAGTAGCCAACAGGGGGCGGACACTGAAGCTTTCTTT. Translation gives CASSQQGADTEAFF. This chain joins TRBV5-1 and TRBJ1-1; TRBD1 matches 9 bases. The CDR3 is 14 amino acids. The trim removed 8 bases at V and 3 bases at J, leaving 8 bases unmatched. The germline V gene has CDR1 SGHRS and CDR2 YFSETQ.

Ten or more counts support this clone. V usage is TRBV29-1 and J usage is TRBJ2-5, with 7 bases lining up with TRBD2. The V gene end was trimmed by 6 bases and the J gene end by 3 bases; junction bases not matched to a gene: 13. Per the germline V gene, CDR1 is SQVTM and CDR2 is ANQGSEA. The length of the CDR3 is 15 residues. The CDR3 DNA reads TGCAGCGTACGGCGAAGTAGCGGGCCGGAAGAGACCCAGTACTTC. This translates into CSVRRSSGPEETQYF.

The rearrangement joins TRBV6-5 to TRBJ1-5; 10 nucleotides match TRBD1. V trimming: 6 bases; J trimming: 5 bases; junction bases outside the gene matches: 7. Germline-derived CDR1 and CDR2 are MNHEY and SVGAGI. The CDR3 is made up of 15 amino acids. The CDR3 coding sequence is TGTGCCAGCAGCCCGACAGGGGGCTTCGATCAGCCCCAGCATTTT. This sequence encodes CASSPTGGFDQPQHF.

This chain links TRBV28 with TRBJ2-7, with D perhaps TRBD1 (6 bases). This CDR3 has 13 residues. V dropped 6 bases and J dropped 2 bases, with 11 bases sitting between them. Germline V gene lookup returns CDR1 MDHEN and CDR2 SYDVKM. CDR3 in DNA: TGTGCCAGCAGCACCGACAGGCCCTACGAGCAGTACTTC. The encoded protein is CASSTDRPYEQYF.

This chain connects TRBV2 to TRBJ2-7; 7 nucleotides match TRBD2. V dropped 6 bases and J dropped 2; count of bases not matched to a gene: 7. The CDR3 runs 14 residues. Germline assignment: CDR1 SNHLY and CDR2 FYNNEI. The CDR3 protein is CASSVGLRTYEQYF. The CDR3 DNA sequence: TGTGCCAGCAGCGTGGGACTACGGACCTACGAGCAGTACTTC.

V usage is TRBV4-3 and J usage is TRBJ1-2; 12 bases fit TRBD1. V shed 4 bases, J shed 3 bases, and the junction held 6 bases outside the gene matches. This CDR3 comprises 16 residues. Germline CDR1 and CDR2: LGHNA and YSLEER. In DNA form, the CDR3 reads TGCGCCAGCAGCCGGACGGGACAGGGGGCTTACTATGGCTACACCTTC. Protein product: CASSRTGQGAYYGYTF.

As for this clone: The same CDR3 can be traced to other DNA sequences in this sample. The genes are TRBV9 and TRBJ2-7, with TRBD1 matching 10 bases. Trimming cost V 3 bases and J 3 bases; bases outside gene matches: 3. The CDR3 sequence is 14 residues long. The germline V gene encodes CDR1 SGDLS and CDR2 YYNGEE. CDR3 DNA: TGTGCCAGCAGCGGCGGACAGGGGGACTACGAGCAGTACTTC. Protein: CASSGGQGDYEQYF.

The table lists this clone with a count of one. The V and J genes are TRBV4-2 and TRBJ1-4, with D unclear. Germline V lookup: CDR1 LGHNA, CDR2 YNFKEQ. Between the trimmed V and J ends, which lost 0 bases and 4 bases, there was a span of 9 bases. This CDR3 comprises 15 residues. The CDR3 sequence is CASSQDASNNEKLFF. As DNA, the CDR3 is TGTGCCAGCAGCCAAGATGCCAGCAATAATGAAAAACTGTTTTTT.

The rearrangement links TRBV27 to TRBJ1-3; 8 bases fit TRBD1. The CDR3 is 18 residues long. The J segment lost 3 bases and the V segment lost 5 bases, leaving 15 bases of the junction unmatched. CDR1 and CDR2 from the germline V gene are MNHEY and SMNVEV (reference sequence). The CDR3 DNA sequence: TGTGCCAGCAGTCCTGGACAGGGTAGTGGTAGATTTGGAAACACCATATATTTT. Encoded protein: CASSPGQGSGRFGNTIYF.

This clone was seen a few times. Other DNA sequences in this sample translate to the same CDR3. The rearrangement uses TRBV18 and TRBJ1-1; D is perhaps TRBD1 (6 bases). The V and J ends lost 0 bases and 1 base respectively, with 9 bases between them. CDR1 is KGHSH and CDR2 is LQKENI in the germline V gene. The CDR3 has 15 residues. CDR3 DNA: TGTGCCAGCTCACCACCGTCAGGGGCGAACACTGAAGCTTTCTTT. It specifies CASSPPSGANTEAFF. Combining the CDR3 with reference TRBV18 and TRBJ1-1 gives the whole variable domain NAGVMQNPRHLVRRRGQEARLRCSPMKGHSHVYWYRQLPEEGLKFMVYLQKENIIDESGMPKERFSAEFPKEGPSILRIQQVVRGDSAAYFCASSPPSGANTEAFFGQGTRLTVV.

The gene calls are TRBV6-6 and TRBJ2-1; D perhaps matches TRBD2 (6 bases). Deletions cut 6 bases from V and 0 bases from J, with 12 bases between. This CDR3 spans 15 amino acids. Per the germline V gene, CDR1 is MNHNY and CDR2 is SVGAGI (reference sequence). CDR3: CASSQSSGSYNEQFF. CDR3 nucleotides: TGTGCCAGCAGCCAAAGTAGCGGCTCCTACAATGAGCAGTTCTTC.

CDR3 coding DNA: TGTGCCAGCAGACCGCCCGGGACTAGGGTCTACGAGCAGTACTTC. Protein sequence: CASRPPGTRVYEQYF. The chain links TRBV6-5 to TRBJ2-7, with 8 bases aligning to TRBD2. CDR1 is MNHEY and CDR2 is SVGAGI in the germline V gene. Trimming took 6 bases from V and 3 from J; bases not matched to a gene: 10. This CDR3 spans 15 amino acids.

Only a few counts were recorded for this clone. J is TRBJ1-4 and V is TRBV4-1, with D maybe TRBD1 (6 bases). The CDR3 spans 15 residues. V was trimmed by 0 bases and J by 10 bases, leaving 15 bases between them. Germline-derived CDR1 and CDR2 are MGHRA and YSYEKL. The CDR3 DNA reads TGCGCCAGCAGCCAAGATAGCCGGGGGCGAGGAAAACTGTTTTTT. Translated: CASSQDSRGRGKLFF.